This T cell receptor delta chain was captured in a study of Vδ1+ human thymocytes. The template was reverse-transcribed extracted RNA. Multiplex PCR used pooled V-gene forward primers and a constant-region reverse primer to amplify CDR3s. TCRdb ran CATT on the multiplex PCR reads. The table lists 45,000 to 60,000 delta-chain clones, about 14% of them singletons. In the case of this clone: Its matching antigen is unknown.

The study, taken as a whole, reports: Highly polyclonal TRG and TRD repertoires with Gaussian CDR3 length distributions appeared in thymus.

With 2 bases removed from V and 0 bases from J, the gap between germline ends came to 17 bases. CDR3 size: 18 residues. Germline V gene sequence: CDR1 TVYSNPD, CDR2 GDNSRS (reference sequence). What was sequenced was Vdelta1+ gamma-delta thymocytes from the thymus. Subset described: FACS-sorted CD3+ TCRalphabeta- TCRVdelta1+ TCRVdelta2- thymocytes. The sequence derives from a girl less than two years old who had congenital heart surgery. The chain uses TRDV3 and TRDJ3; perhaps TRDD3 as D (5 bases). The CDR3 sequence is CAFEGESVSSWDTRQMFF. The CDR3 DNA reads TGTGCCTTTGAAGGGGAAAGTGTAAGCTCCTGGGACACCCGACAGATGTTTTTC.